Shown below are 12 T cell receptor beta chains from a single sample sequenced in a study of OX40 agonist ivuxolimab in advanced cancers. The method was immunoSEQ multiplex PCR; TCRdb's version includes in-frame clones alone and lacks a portion of them. Among tens of thousands of clones, approximately 85% were seen once, and the ten largest hold roughly 4.3%. The source was CD4+ or CD8+ T cells sorted from blood, collected in a trial of the OX40 agonist ivuxolimab. The receptors stem from an adult with an advanced solid tumor such as melanoma, head and neck, liver or kidney cancer.

In DNA, the CDR3 is TGTGCCACCAGCAGAGATTCCGGGGCCCTTGCAACTAATGAAAAACTGTTTTTT. Its protein product is CATSRDSGALATNEKLFF. The chain links TRBV15 to TRBJ1-4; TRBD1 is a possible D gene (5 bases). The CDR3 consists of 18 residues. The germline V and J ends were trimmed by 0 bases and 0 bases, with 14 bases remaining between them. Germline loops: CDR1 LNHNV, CDR2 YYDKDF (reference sequence).

CDR3 bases: TGCGCCAGCAGCTTGGAGGCTAACACAGATACGCAGTATTTT. It encodes CASSLEANTDTQYF. The chain combines TRBV5-1 with TRBJ2-3; D ambiguous. Germline lookup yields CDR1 SGHRS and CDR2 YFSETQ. The ends were cut back, 0 bases at V and 2 bases at J, with 7 bases in the middle. The CDR3 covers 14 residues.

The chain couples TRBV28 to TRBJ2-2, with TRBD1 identical over 7 bases. V lost 5 bases, J lost 2 bases, and 5 bases stayed unmatched. Germline V gives CDR1 MDHEN, CDR2 SYDVKM. This CDR3 spans 15 amino acids. CDR3 sequence reads: CASSTGELNTGELFF. The CDR3 DNA reads as TGTGCCAGCAGTACAGGGGAACTAAACACCGGGGAGCTGTTTTTT.

The chain employs TRBV7-2 and TRBJ2-7, with no clear D. Germline CDR1 and CDR2: SGHTA and FQGNSA. The CDR3 consists of 14 residues. The V gene lost 2 bases and the J gene lost 0 bases, with 8 bases spanning the gap. The CDR3 sequence: CASSLMATSYEQYF. DNA of the CDR3: TGTGCCAGCAGCTTAATGGCGACCTCCTACGAGCAGTACTTC.

The J gene is TRBJ2-1, the V gene TRBV5-4; 8 bases are shared with TRBD1. V was pared by 0 bases and J by 4 bases, with 9 bases of the junction left unmatched. Germline loops: CDR1 SGHNT, CDR2 YYREEE (reference sequence). The length of the CDR3 is 17 residues. CDR3 region: CASSLGQGSLQYNEQFF. As DNA, the CDR3 is TGTGCCAGCAGCTTGGGACAGGGGTCCCTTCAATACAATGAGCAGTTCTTC.

The chain joins TRBV5-1 to TRBJ1-2, with 9 nucleotides matching TRBD1. V lost 3 bases, J lost 4 bases, and 10 bases stayed unmatched. There are 16 residues in the CDR3. In germline, CDR1 is SGHRS, CDR2 YFSETQ. The CDR3 coding sequence is TGCGCCAGCAGCTCAAACCCGGGACAGGGAGGCTATGGCTACACCTTC. This codes for CASSSNPGQGGYGYTF.

This clone was counted a single time. The genes are TRBV20-1 and TRBJ2-7; D remains ambiguous. V lost 6 bases, J lost 8 bases, and 14 bases lay in between. The germline V gene encodes CDR1 DFQATT and CDR2 SNEGSKA (reference sequence). The CDR3 has 11 residues. The CDR3 DNA is TGCAGTGCCCCCATGGTCTATCAGCAGTACTTC. Amino acids: CSAPMVYQQYF.

This chain links TRBV5-4 with TRBJ1-1, with D possibly TRBD1 on 5 matching bases. Germline CDR1 SGHNT, CDR2 YYREEE (reference sequence). CDR3 length: 15 amino acids. V lost 0 bases and J 6 bases, leaving 15 bases between the germline ends. In nucleotides, the CDR3 is TGTGCCAGCAGCTTGGGAGGGGCCCAAGGCCCTGAAGCTTTCTTT. It yields the protein CASSLGGAQGPEAFF.

The J gene is TRBJ2-2, the V gene TRBV27; the match to TRBD2 covers 10 bases. The trim removed 10 bases at V and 6 bases at J, leaving 14 bases unmatched. The germline CDR1 and CDR2 sequences are MNHEY and SMNVEV (reference sequence). The CDR3 spans 16 residues. Written as DNA, the CDR3 is TGTGCCACCCCCCCCAAGCGGGAGGGATTGGCCGGGGAGCTGTTTTTT. Amino acid sequence: CATPPKREGLAGELFF.

The rearrangement joins TRBV6-1 to TRBJ1-4; 8 nucleotides align to TRBD1. This CDR3 region has 15 residues. Unmatched junction bases numbered 5, after V lost 8 bases and J lost 0 bases. In germline, CDR1 is MNHNS, CDR2 SASEGT. CDR3 coding DNA: TGTGCCAGCGATCAGGGGGCCGCAACTAATGAAAAACTGTTTTTT. It yields the protein CASDQGAATNEKLFF.

The chain links TRBV7-8 to TRBJ2-5; a possible D gene is TRBD1 (6 bases). Germline values: CDR1 SGHVS, CDR2 FQNEAQ. Trimming shortened V by 2 bases and J by 3 bases, and 16 bases separated the two germline ends. This CDR3 has 16 amino acids. The DNA for the CDR3 is TGTGCCAGCAGCTTACGTGCAGGGGTGAACAAAGAGACCCAGTACTTC. Translation: CASSLRAGVNKETQYF. Full variable domain (outside the CDR3, taken from reference TRBV7-8 and TRBJ2-5): GAGVSQSPRYKVAKRGQDVALRCDPISGHVSLFWYQQALGQGPEFLTYFQNEAQLDKSGLPSDRFFAERPEGSVSTLKIQRTQQEDSAVYLCASSLRAGVNKETQYFGPGTRLLVL.

This sequence joins TRBV12-5 and TRBJ1-2; D gene uncertain. Per germline, CDR1 LGHNT and CDR2 FRNRAP. The CDR3 has 15 amino acids. Trimming pared 0 bases from V and 1 base from J, leaving 9 bases between. The CDR3 loop reads CASGLVSAVNYGYTF. The CDR3 nucleotides read TGTGCTAGTGGTTTGGTATCGGCGGTTAACTATGGCTACACCTTC.